This TCR beta chain is from a study of vaccination and CD4 T cells after COVID-19. On this clonotype itself: Its cognate antigen is unknown.

This CDR3 has 13 amino acids. Germline V gives CDR1 DFQATT, CDR2 SNEGSKA (reference sequence). Trimming removed 4 bases from V and 5 bases from J, with 15 bases in between. Sequence data for DNA of cultured CD4+ T cells were generated by the Oncomine TCR Beta short-read assay. Genomic DNA from cultured CD4+ T cells was extracted. One entry per CDR3 protein, called by TCRdb with MiXCR from the PCR reads. The data hold 8,500 to 14,000 distinct CDR3 sequences, with roughly 40% observed a single time. The treatment was: roughly 11-day PBMC culture with coronavirus spike peptide pools or control peptides (ViraFEST assay). CD4+ T-cell collection from the unexposed donor predated the COVID-19 pandemic (2011-2018). Medium was half-exchanged with fresh IL-2 medium on days 3 and 7.

This TCR was sampled from a human donor in good health. The V and J genes are TRBV20-1 and TRBJ2-7, with TRBD2 as a possible D gene (6 bases). Sequencing was performed on CD4+ T cells from blood, cultured in vitro. The CDR3 nucleotides are TGCAGTGCTATCCACCGGGACTTAGACGAGCAGTACTTC. Its translation: CSAIHRDLDEQYF.